This T cell receptor (beta chain) was profiled in a study of beta chain features in type 1 diabetes. As every portion of the isolated RNA was reverse transcribed, the sequencing read expressed TCRB transcripts. The protocol was immunoSEQ multiplex PCR, while the TCRdb copy is restricted to in-frame clones and leaves out a portion. Among 350,000 to 450,000 clones listed, about 14% were seen once. Germline V lookup: CDR1 PRHDT, CDR2 FYEKMQ (reference sequence). Losses at the gene ends were 5 bases for V and 8 bases for J; bases not matched to a gene: 3. This CDR3 region has 13 residues. The TCR originated in a man aged 25 to 40 in good health. The sample consisted of naive CD4+ T cells from blood. V usage is TRBV13 and J usage is TRBJ2-1; 10 bases map to TRBD2. CDR3 sequence reads: CASSPGTSDEQFF. The CDR3 DNA sequence: TGTGCCAGCAGCCCCGGGACTAGCGATGAGCAGTTCTTC.